A selection of T cell receptor beta chains follows, all from one sample in a study of Tregs in tolerant kidney transplant recipients. The assay was immunoSEQ multiplex PCR, and TCRdb's table has in-frame clones only and misses some. Of approximately 260,000 clones in the sample, 84% were seen once. Sequencing was done on a sample of CD4+ T cells from blood. Receptor source: a human donor in good health. Each CDR3 is given with its conserved first and last residue. A D gene is named only where the DNA matches it firmly. A clone size is listed for some rows: how often the clone was seen (once, few, many), or a class if it is expanded.

J | V | size | D | CDR3 | DNA
TRBJ2-3 | TRBV19 | NA | NA | CASSIRGRADTQYF | TGTGCCAGTAGTATTCGAGGGCGGGCAGATACGCAGTATTTT
TRBJ2-7 | TRBV5-4 | NA | TRBD2 | CASSRLAGEYEQYF | TGTGCCAGCAGCCGACTAGCGGGGGAGTACGAGCAGTACTTC
TRBJ2-5 | TRBV5-1 | few | TRBD1 | CASSRTGRETQYF | TGCGCCAGCAGCCGGACAGGGCGAGAGACCCAGTACTTC
TRBJ2-1 | TRBV4-2 | NA | NA | CASSQSLGDYNEQFF | TGTGCCAGCAGCCAGTCCTTGGGGGACTACAATGAGCAGTTCTTC
TRBJ1-3 | TRBV7-2 | NA | NA | CASSPYPGNTIYF | TGTGCCAGCAGCCCCTACCCTGGAAACACCATATATTTT
TRBJ1-1 | TRBV9 | NA | NA | CASSPGGGRNTEAFF | TGTGCCAGCAGCCCTGGGGGTGGTAGGAACACTGAAGCTTTCTTT
TRBJ1-5 | TRBV6-1 | few | NA | CASSVSISNQPQHF | TGTGCCAGCAGTGTGAGTATTAGCAATCAGCCCCAGCATTTT
TRBJ2-7 | TRBV28 | once | TRBD2 | CASGKQGAWTSGPYEQYF | TGTGCCAGCGGTAAACAGGGGGCCTGGACTAGCGGGCCCTACGAGCAGTACTTC
TRBJ2-1 | TRBV30 | NA | NA | CAWSRGINNEQFF | TGTGCCTGGAGTCGCGGGATTAACAATGAGCAGTTCTTC
TRBJ2-1 | TRBV15 | NA | TRBD1 | CATSNRDRGFDEQFF | TGTGCCACCAGCAACCGGGACAGGGGTTTTGATGAGCAGTTCTTC
TRBJ1-1 | TRBV7-2 | NA | TRBD1 | CASSLALAGGNTEAFF | TGTGCCAGCAGCTTAGCGCTGGCAGGGGGGAACACTGAAGCTTTCTTT
TRBJ1-1 | TRBV29-1 | NA | TRBD1 | CSVVKPGGGSEAFF | TGCAGCGTTGTTAAACCAGGGGGCGGTTCTGAAGCTTTCTTT
TRBJ1-2 | TRBV6-6 | few | NA | CASNEIPYGYTF | TGTGCCAGCAACGAAATCCCCTATGGCTACACCTTC
TRBJ2-3 | TRBV2 | NA | TRBD2 | CASRYTSGTTDTQYF | TGTGCCAGCAGATACACTAGCGGGACAACAGATACGCAGTATTTT
TRBJ2-5 | TRBV7-7 | NA | TRBD2 | CASSFSGGQESQYF | TGTGCTAGCAGTTTCAGCGGGGGACAAGAGTCCCAGTACTTC
TRBJ2-7 | TRBV6-5 | few | NA | CASSYSIGDLYEQYF | TGTGCCAGCAGTTACTCGATTGGGGACTTATACGAGCAGTACTTC
TRBJ2-3 | TRBV4-2 | few | NA | CASSQDLGQNTDTQYF | TGTGCCAGCAGCCAAGATTTAGGACAGAACACAGATACGCAGTATTTT
TRBJ2-7 | TRBV7-2 | NA | TRBD1 | CASLRDRGVYEQYF | TGTGCCAGCCTCCGGGACAGGGGAGTGTACGAGCAGTACTTC
TRBJ2-5 | TRBV20-1 | once | NA | CSAQGTETQYF | TGCAGTGCTCAGGGGACAGAGACCCAGTACTTC
TRBJ2-5 | TRBV7-8 | NA | NA | CASSLGSGRPQYF | TGTGCCAGCAGCTTAGGAAGTGGACGGCCCCAGTACTTC
TRBJ2-1 | TRBV14 | NA | NA | CASSQIRGSYNEQFF | TGTGCCAGCAGCCAGATCAGGGGATCCTACAATGAGCAGTTCTTC
TRBJ2-3 | TRBV18 | NA | NA | CASSPGAGATDTQYF | TGTGCCAGCTCACCAGGTGCGGGGGCCACAGATACGCAGTATTTT
TRBJ1-2 | TRBV30 | NA | NA | CAWSVAGAYGYTF | TGTGCCTGGAGTGTCGCGGGGGCCTATGGCTACACCTTC
TRBJ1-1 | TRBV2 | NA | NA | CASRVGTEAFF | TGTGCCAGCAGGGTTGGCACTGAAGCTTTCTTT
TRBJ1-6 | TRBV5-1 | NA | NA | CASSYFFIQAGINSPLHF | TGCGCCAGCAGCTACTTCTTCATCCAGGCGGGAATTAATTCACCCCTCCACTTT
TRBJ1-5 | TRBV5-1 | few | NA | CASSWGGAGQPQHF | TGCGCCAGCAGCTGGGGAGGGGCAGGGCAGCCCCAGCATTTT
TRBJ1-1 | TRBV9 | NA | TRBD1 | CASSVTGANTEAFF | TGTGCCAGCAGCGTCACAGGGGCGAACACTGAAGCTTTCTTT
TRBJ1-2 | TRBV5-4 | NA | NA | CASNTITGPAREHGYTF | TGTGCCAGCAACACCATTACCGGCCCGGCCAGGGAGCATGGCTACACCTTC
TRBJ1-2 | TRBV19 | NA | NA | CASSPWSDGYTF | TGTGCCAGTAGTCCCTGGAGCGATGGCTACACCTTC
TRBJ1-2 | TRBV5-1 | NA | TRBD1 | CASSLEGANYGYTF | TGCGCCAGCAGCTTGGAGGGGGCCAACTATGGCTACACCTTC
TRBJ2-1 | TRBV2 | NA | NA | CASSGQPYNEQFF | TGTGCCAGCAGTGGACAGCCCTACAATGAGCAGTTCTTC
TRBJ2-5 | TRBV7-2 | NA | TRBD2 | CASSLWASGNLQETQYF | TGTGCCAGCAGCTTATGGGCTAGCGGGAACCTTCAAGAGACCCAGTACTTC
TRBJ1-3 | TRBV30 | NA | NA | CAWSVNAGNTIYF | TGTGCCTGGAGTGTAAATGCAGGAAACACCATATATTTT
TRBJ1-1 | TRBV6-6 | NA | NA | CASSYSGLNTEAFF | TGTGCCAGCAGTTACTCCGGGCTGAACACTGAAGCTTTCTTT
TRBJ2-7 | TRBV7-2 | NA | NA | CASSLQATYEQYF | TGTGCCAGCAGCTTACAGGCTACCTACGAGCAGTACTTC
TRBJ2-1 | TRBV15 | NA | TRBD2 | CATSSVLAGGVNEQFF | TGTGCCACCAGCAGTGTCCTAGCGGGAGGTGTCAATGAGCAGTTCTTC
TRBJ2-7 | TRBV2 | NA | TRBD1 | CASRETGANEQYF | TGTGCCAGCAGGGAGACAGGGGCCAACGAGCAGTACTTC
TRBJ2-7 | TRBV7-7 | NA | TRBD1 | CASSTGQGSYEQYF | TGTGCCAGCAGCACCGGACAGGGTTCCTACGAGCAGTACTTC
TRBJ1-2 | TRBV23-1 | few | NA | CASECAKGQIYGYTF | TGCGCCAGCGAGTGCGCTAAAGGACAGATCTATGGCTACACCTTC
TRBJ1-1 | TRBV5-1 | NA | TRBD1 | CASSWERQGAPSNTEAFF | TGCGCCAGCAGCTGGGAGAGACAGGGGGCCCCTTCGAACACTGAAGCTTTCTTT
TRBJ2-3 | TRBV7-3 | NA | NA | CASSPALGTQYF | TGTGCCAGCAGCCCGGCCCTCGGTACGCAGTATTTT
TRBJ2-3 | TRBV4-1 | NA | TRBD1 | CASSQPRRGPSDTQYF | TGCGCCAGCAGCCAACCAAGAAGGGGGCCTTCAGATACGCAGTATTTT
TRBJ2-7 | TRBV6-5 | NA | TRBD1 | CASRLDRAGTYEQYF | TGTGCCAGCAGGCTTGACAGGGCCGGAACCTACGAGCAGTACTTC
TRBJ2-1 | TRBV5-4 | NA | NA | CASSPTPYNEQFF | TGTGCCAGCAGCCCAACTCCGTACAATGAGCAGTTCTTC
TRBJ1-3 | TRBV18 | NA | NA | CASSHRENGNTIYF | TGTGCCAGCTCACACAGGGAGAACGGAAACACCATATATTTT
TRBJ2-7 | TRBV5-1 | NA | NA | CASSFVSDLPNEQYF | TGCGCCAGCAGTTTCGTTTCAGACCTTCCCAACGAGCAGTACTTC
TRBJ2-2 | TRBV5-1 | NA | NA | CASSFGRGPVNTGELFF | TGCGCCAGCAGCTTTGGCCGGGGACCCGTGAACACCGGGGAGCTGTTTTTT
TRBJ2-2 | TRBV10-1 | NA | NA | CASSEKYTGERFF | TGCGCCAGCAGTGAGAAGTACACCGGGGAGCGGTTTTTT
TRBJ2-1 | TRBV7-2 | NA | NA | CASSSAGRSYNEQFF | TGTGCCAGCAGCTCAGCAGGGAGGTCCTACAATGAGCAGTTCTTC
TRBJ2-1 | TRBV6-1 | NA | NA | CASSAWDVGNLEQFF | TGTGCCAGCAGTGCGTGGGACGTGGGCAATCTTGAGCAGTTCTTC